The 31 T cell receptor beta chains presented below share a single source sample, sequenced in a study of Ad26.COV2.S vaccination and SARS-CoV-2 variants. Repertoires were generated with immunoSEQ multiplex PCR, while TCRdb's copy carries only in-frame clones and drops some. The table shows about 320,000 clones, with 86% occurring only once. The treatment here: roughly 18 received Ad26.COV2.S at low or high dose, single or two shots; several received placebo; per-sample allocation not given. Samples analyzed were those drawn on day 63 after the first vaccine or placebo injection. Source: peripheral blood, taken in a trial of Ad26.COV2.S vaccine versus placebo. All receptors derive from a person aged 18 to 59 who received the Ad26.COV2.S COVID-19 vaccine or a placebo.

The J gene is TRBJ2-3, the V gene TRBV7-9; 9 nucleotides align to TRBD2. Germline V gives CDR1 SEHNR, CDR2 FQNEAQ (reference sequence). The CDR3 is made up of 15 amino acids. Trimming took 3 bases from V and 3 from J; bases not matched to a gene: 4. Written as DNA, the CDR3 is TGTGCCAGCAGCTTGGGACTAGCATGGACAGATACGCAGTATTTT. This codes for CASSLGLAWTDTQYF.

V is TRBV7-8 and J is TRBJ1-1, with 8 bases identical to TRBD1. The CDR3 length is 19 residues. Germline V gene lookup returns CDR1 SGHVS and CDR2 FQNEAQ. The junction had 20 bases not matched to a gene; V was cut back by 5 bases and J by 3 bases. The CDR3 bases are TGTGCCAGCAGCCCAAGGACAGGGTGGGAACAAATTTATGACACTGAAGCTTTCTTT. It yields the protein CASSPRTGWEQIYDTEAFF.

V and J are TRBV7-2 and TRBJ1-1; 8 nucleotides agree with TRBD1. The CDR3 totals 16 residues. Trimming cost V 4 bases and J 4 bases; bases outside gene matches: 11. Germline V CDR1 and CDR2: SGHTA, FQGNSA. The CDR3 protein is CASSSRGKTGGTEAFF. The DNA for the CDR3 is TGTGCCAGCAGCTCCAGAGGGAAAACAGGGGGCACTGAAGCTTTCTTT. Combining the CDR3 with reference TRBV7-2 and TRBJ1-1 gives the whole variable domain GAGVSQSPSNKVTEKGKDVELRCDPISGHTALYWYRQSLGQGLEFLIYFQGNSAPDKSGLPSDRFSAERTGGSVSTLTIQRTQQEDSAVYLCASSSRGKTGGTEAFFGQGTRLTVV.

The V call is TRBV29-1, the J call TRBJ2-3; 11 bases align to TRBD2. The CDR3 totals 17 residues. J was trimmed by 3 bases and V by 7 bases; bases with no gene match: 15. Germline values: CDR1 SQVTM, CDR2 ANQGSEA. The CDR3 DNA is TGCAGCGCCCATCGGGGGCTAGCGGGGGGTAAGACAGATACGCAGTATTTT. This translates into CSAHRGLAGGKTDTQYF.

This chain links TRBV16 with TRBJ1-5; D is undetermined. This CDR3 has 14 amino acids. Trimming took off 0 bases at V and 6 bases at J, with 9 bases between the two ends. Germline V gene data show CDR1 as KGHSY and CDR2 as FQNENV. CDR3 sequence (DNA): TGTGCCAGCAGCCAATCCGGGTCCGGTCAGCCCCAGCATTTT. This encodes CASSQSGSGQPQHF.

The chain is built from TRBV2 and TRBJ2-3; D is possibly TRBD2 (7 bases). V gave up 6 bases and J gave up 2 bases, with 18 bases separating them. The CDR3 loop spans 16 amino acids. Germline V gene lookup returns CDR1 SNHLY and CDR2 FYNNEI. This chain's CDR3 is CASRLLSGGLTDTQYF. CDR3 DNA: TGTGCCAGCAGACTTCTTTCCGGGGGGCTCACAGATACGCAGTATTTT.

V usage is TRBV5-6 and J usage is TRBJ1-2, with a weak D call TRBD1 (6 bases). Germline lookup yields CDR1 SGHDT and CDR2 YYEEEE. The CDR3 extends over 14 amino acids. Between the trimmed V and J ends, which lost 0 bases and 8 bases, there was a span of 14 bases. The CDR3 bases are TGTGCCAGCAGCTTGGGGACGACACAGGGAGGCTACACCTTC. Translating it yields CASSLGTTQGGYTF. Full variable domain (rest looked up from reference TRBV5-6 and TRBJ1-2): DAGVTQSPTHLIKTRGQQVTLRCSPKSGHDTVSWYQQALGQGPQFIFQYYEEEERQRGNFPDRFSGHQFPNYSSELNVNALLLGDSALYLCASSLGTTQGGYTFGSGTRLTVV.

This clone appeared once. The rearrangement uses TRBV5-6 and TRBJ1-4; TRBD1 matches at 7 bases. Germline assignment: CDR1 SGHDT and CDR2 YYEEEE. V lost 2 bases to trimming and J lost 5 bases; unmatched junction nucleotides: 6. The CDR3 covers 15 residues. In DNA form, the CDR3 reads TGTGCCAGCAGCTTTAGAGGGGGCCCAAATGAAAAACTGTTTTTT. Protein: CASSFRGGPNEKLFF.

J is TRBJ2-7 and V is TRBV7-8; 8 nucleotides match TRBD1. V trimming: 3 bases; J trimming: 3 bases; junction bases outside the gene matches: 10. The CDR3 covers 16 residues. CDR1 is SGHVS and CDR2 is FQNEAQ in the germline V gene. The CDR3 is CASSFRPGTGVYEQYF. The CDR3 DNA reads TGTGCCAGCAGCTTCCGCCCCGGGACAGGTGTCTACGAGCAGTACTTC. Based on the CDR3 plus reference TRBV7-8 and TRBJ2-7, the full variable domain is GAGVSQSPRYKVAKRGQDVALRCDPISGHVSLFWYQQALGQGPEFLTYFQNEAQLDKSGLPSDRFFAERPEGSVSTLKIQRTQQEDSAVYLCASSFRPGTGVYEQYFGPGTRLTVT.

The chain links TRBV25-1 to TRBJ2-2; 8 nucleotides line up with TRBD2. V shed 2 bases, J shed 0 bases, and the junction held 5 bases outside the gene matches. Germline values: CDR1 MGHDK, CDR2 SYGVNS. This CDR3 spans 17 amino acids. Written as DNA, the CDR3 is TGTGCCAGCAGTGAACGCGCGGGGGGCCCGAACACCGGGGAGCTGTTTTTT. Protein: CASSERAGGPNTGELFF.

This rearrangement joins TRBV5-5 to TRBJ1-2; D gene ambiguous. Germline V gives CDR1 SGHKS, CDR2 YYEKEE (reference sequence). V lost 4 bases and J lost 4, with 14 bases in between. The CDR3 runs to 14 residues. The CDR3 nucleotides are TGTGCCAGCAGCACGCTAACAAGGCTCTATGGCTACACCTTC. The encoded protein is CASSTLTRLYGYTF.

This clone was seen just once. The chain is built from TRBV6-1 and TRBJ2-2, with TRBD1 identical over 9 bases. Trimming removed 4 bases from V and 5 bases from J; junction bases left unmatched: 14. This CDR3 has 18 residues. The germline CDR1 and CDR2 sequences are MNHNS and SASEGT. CDR3 sequence (DNA): TGTGCCAGCAGTGTACAGGGACAGGGAAGGGGTCAAACCGGGGAGCTGTTTTTT. It yields the protein CASSVQGQGRGQTGELFF.

The V and J genes are TRBV30 and TRBJ2-7, with D uncertain. V gave up 0 bases and J gave up 0 bases, with 12 bases separating them. The CDR3 covers 15 residues. Germline assignment: CDR1 GTSNPN and CDR2 SVGIG (reference sequence). For the CDR3, the DNA is TGTGCCTGGAGTGTAAGCAGGAGCTACTCCTACGAGCAGTACTTC. As protein: CAWSVSRSYSYEQYF.

Concerning this clone: In the same sample, other DNA sequences code for this CDR3. This chain connects TRBV18 to TRBJ1-3, with D unclear. The germline V gene encodes CDR1 KGHSH and CDR2 LQKENI. The CDR3 totals 13 residues. V lost 0 bases to trimming and J lost 3 bases, with 3 bases between them. CDR3 sequence: CASSPPNGNTIYF. DNA for the CDR3: TGTGCCAGCTCACCACCCAATGGAAACACCATATATTTT.

V gene TRBV7-6 combines with J gene TRBJ2-1, with 8 bases identical to TRBD2. V lost 3 bases, J lost 7 bases, and 8 bases stayed unmatched. The CDR3 loop spans 15 amino acids. Germline CDR1 reads SGHVS; CDR2 reads FNYEAQ. The CDR3 DNA follows: TGTGCCAGCAGCTTTGGGGACGGGGGGGTTAATGAGCAGTTCTTC. Translated, it gives CASSFGDGGVNEQFF. Full variable domain (remainder filled in from reference TRBV7-6 and TRBJ2-1): GAGVSQSPRYKVTKRGQDVALRCDPISGHVSLYWYRQALGQGPEFLTYFNYEAQQDKSGLPNDRFSAERPEGSISTLTIQRTEQRDSAMYRCASSFGDGGVNEQFFGPGTRLTVL.

This clone was counted between two and nine times. The chain links TRBV14 to TRBJ1-1; D gene uncertain. This CDR3 has 12 residues. CDR1 and CDR2 from the germline V gene are SGHDN and FVKESK. Trimming cost V 5 bases and J 10 bases, with 14 bases left between them. CDR3 protein: CASSKGMTRAFF. In nucleotides, the CDR3 is TGTGCCAGCAGCAAAGGGATGACCCGAGCTTTCTTT.

With regard to this clone: Additional DNA sequences in this sample encode the identical CDR3. The chain combines TRBV5-1 with TRBJ1-4, with 8 bases lining up with TRBD1. Germline CDR1 SGHRS, CDR2 YFSETQ. CDR3 length: 15 amino acids. V lost 3 bases to trimming and J lost 5 bases; unmatched junction nucleotides: 6. The CDR3 DNA reads TGCGCCAGCAGCTCTACAGGGGGTCGGAATGAAAAACTGTTTTTT. This sequence encodes CASSSTGGRNEKLFF. Full variable domain (missing parts from reference TRBV5-1 and TRBJ1-4): KAGVTQTPRYLIKTRGQQVTLSCSPISGHRSVSWYQQTPGQGLQFLFEYFSETQRNKGNFPGRFSGRQFSNSRSEMNVSTLELGDSALYLCASSSTGGRNEKLFFGSGTQLSVL.

The chain combines TRBV6-2 or TRBV6-3 with TRBJ2-2; no firm D call. The CDR3 totals 14 residues. Looked up from germline, CDR1 is MNHEY and CDR2 is SVGEGT. V was trimmed by 2 bases and J by 0 bases, leaving 4 bases between them. DNA for the CDR3: TGTGCCAGCAGTTACCACTCGAACACCGGGGAGCTGTTTTTT. Translated: CASSYHSNTGELFF.

The V and J genes are TRBV7-9 and TRBJ2-3; TRBD2 matches at 8 bases. Unmatched junction bases numbered 9, after V lost 5 bases and J lost 2 bases. The CDR3 is 16 residues long. Looked up from germline, CDR1 is SEHNR and CDR2 is FQNEAQ (reference sequence). CDR3 coding DNA: TGTGCCAGCAGCCCCCGGGGGGGCCCTTCCACAGATACGCAGTATTTT. Translation: CASSPRGGPSTDTQYF.

The chain combines TRBV19 with TRBJ1-2; possible D gene TRBD1, 5 bases. The CDR3 has 14 amino acids. Trimming removed 3 bases from V and 5 bases from J, with 13 bases in between. Per the germline V gene, CDR1 is LNHDA and CDR2 is SQIVND (reference sequence). The CDR3 is CASSISKGLYGYTF. The CDR3 nucleotides are TGTGCCAGTAGTATTTCAAAGGGGTTGTATGGCTACACCTTC.

The chain recombines TRBV5-6 with TRBJ2-5; D ambiguous. The ends were cut back, 2 bases at V and 4 bases at J, with 9 bases in the middle. Germline V gene data show CDR1 as SGHDT and CDR2 as YYEEEE. CDR3 size: 13 residues. CDR3 coding DNA: TGTGCCAGCAGCTTCTCAGAGAGAGAGACCCAGTACTTC. Translation gives CASSFSERETQYF.

This clone was observed a single time. The genes are TRBV19 and TRBJ1-6; TRBD1 aligns across 9 bases. The germline V gene encodes CDR1 LNHDA and CDR2 SQIVND (reference sequence). The junction had 10 bases not matched to a gene; V was cut back by 6 bases and J by 7 bases. The CDR3 length is 16 residues. CDR3 region: CASSGPGQGSNSPLHF. As DNA, the CDR3 is TGTGCCAGTAGCGGCCCGGGACAGGGATCCAATTCACCCCTCCACTTT.

This sequence joins TRBV5-8 and TRBJ1-4, with 7 bases lining up with TRBD1. This CDR3 has 13 residues. Per germline, CDR1 SGHTS and CDR2 YDEGEE. After removal of 4 bases from V and 7 bases from J, the junction contained 4 bases not matched to a gene. The CDR3 nucleotides read TGTGCCAGCAGCCCGGGACAGTTTGAAAAACTGTTTTTT. It is translated as CASSPGQFEKLFF.

This clone occurred a few times. The V gene is TRBV11-2, the J gene TRBJ1-2; D not certain. The CDR3 length is 14 residues. Germline CDR1 is SGHAT and CDR2 is FQNNGV. V lost 5 bases to trimming and J lost 1 base, with 11 bases between them. This chain's CDR3 is CASSPSRGNYGYTF. The CDR3 nucleotides are TGTGCCAGCAGCCCAAGCCGCGGTAACTATGGCTACACCTTC.

This clone was seen once. J is TRBJ1-6 and V is TRBV5-1; unclear D gene. This CDR3 is built from 14 residues. The germline V gene encodes CDR1 SGHRS and CDR2 YFSETQ. The V end was cut by 2 bases, the J end by 7 bases, with 10 bases between. CDR3 in amino acids: CASSLGPRNSPLHF. The CDR3 nucleotides read TGCGCCAGCAGCTTAGGCCCGCGGAATTCACCCCTCCACTTT.

The rearrangement links TRBV4-1 to TRBJ1-4, with D possibly TRBD1 on 6 matching bases. V shed 0 bases and J shed 6 bases, with 17 bases lying between them. Germline CDR1 reads MGHRA; CDR2 reads YSYEKL. The CDR3 runs 17 residues. CDR3 in amino acids: CASSQDASGGADEKLFF. CDR3 sequence (DNA): TGCGCCAGCAGCCAAGATGCGAGTGGGGGGGCTGATGAAAAACTGTTTTTT.

This clone appeared once. J is TRBJ1-2 and V is TRBV7-9, with D possibly TRBD1 on 6 matching bases. Trimming took off 1 base at V and 7 bases at J, with 7 bases between the two ends. Per germline, CDR1 SEHNR and CDR2 FQNEAQ (reference sequence). The CDR3 runs to 12 residues. The CDR3, as DNA: TGTGCCAGCAGCTTAGTGGGGGCTGGCTACACCTTC. Its translation: CASSLVGAGYTF.

This chain joins TRBV6-2 or TRBV6-3 and TRBJ1-1; D unresolved. This CDR3 is 17 amino acids long. From germline, CDR1 is MNHEY and CDR2 SVGEGT. V gave up 0 bases and J gave up 2 bases, with 16 bases separating them. The CDR3 is CASSYSMFQAANTEAFF. The CDR3 coding sequence is TGTGCCAGCAGTTACTCGATGTTCCAGGCGGCAAACACTGAAGCTTTCTTT.

The V gene is TRBV6-5, the J gene TRBJ2-7, with D maybe TRBD1 (6 bases). Trimming removed 8 bases from V and 3 bases from J, with 14 bases in between. This CDR3 is built from 13 residues. CDR1 and CDR2 (germline): MNHEY, SVGAGI. Written as DNA, the CDR3 is TGTGCCAGCCACCGGCAGGGGAGCTACGAGCAGTACTTC. It yields the protein CASHRQGSYEQYF.

This clone has a handful of counts. The chain couples TRBV6-1 to TRBJ1-5; the D gene is possibly TRBD1 (5 bases). CDR3 length: 14 residues. The germline CDR1 and CDR2 sequences are MNHNS and SASEGT. The V and J ends lost 3 bases and 7 bases respectively, with 13 bases between them. DNA of the CDR3: TGTGCCAGCAGTGACGCAGGGACCCGCCAGCCCCAGCATTTT. This gives the protein CASSDAGTRQPQHF.

The V and J genes are TRBV3-1 (or the pseudogene TRBV3-2) and TRBJ1-5; TRBD1 matches 7 bases. V lost 5 bases, J lost 3 bases, and 7 bases stayed unmatched. This CDR3 is built from 15 residues. Germline CDR1 is LGHDT and CDR2 is YNNKEL (reference sequence). The CDR3 nucleotides are TGTGCCAGCAGCGAGAAGGGACAGCACAATCAGCCCCAGCATTTT. It codes for CASSEKGQHNQPQHF.